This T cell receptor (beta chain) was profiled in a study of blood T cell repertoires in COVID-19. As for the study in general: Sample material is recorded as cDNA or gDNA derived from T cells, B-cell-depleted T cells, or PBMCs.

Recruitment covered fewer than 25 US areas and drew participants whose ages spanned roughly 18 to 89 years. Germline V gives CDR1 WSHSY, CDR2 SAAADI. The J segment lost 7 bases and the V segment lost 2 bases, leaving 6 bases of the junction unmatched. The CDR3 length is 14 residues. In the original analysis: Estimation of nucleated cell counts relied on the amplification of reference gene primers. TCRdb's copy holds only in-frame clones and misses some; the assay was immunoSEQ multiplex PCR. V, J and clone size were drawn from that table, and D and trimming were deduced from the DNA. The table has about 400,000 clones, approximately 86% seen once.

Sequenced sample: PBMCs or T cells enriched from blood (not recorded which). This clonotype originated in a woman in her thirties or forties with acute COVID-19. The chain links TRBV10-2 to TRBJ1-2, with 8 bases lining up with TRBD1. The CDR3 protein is CASSEPRDRRGYTF. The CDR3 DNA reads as TGCGCCAGCAGTGAGCCCCGGGACAGGCGTGGCTACACCTTC.